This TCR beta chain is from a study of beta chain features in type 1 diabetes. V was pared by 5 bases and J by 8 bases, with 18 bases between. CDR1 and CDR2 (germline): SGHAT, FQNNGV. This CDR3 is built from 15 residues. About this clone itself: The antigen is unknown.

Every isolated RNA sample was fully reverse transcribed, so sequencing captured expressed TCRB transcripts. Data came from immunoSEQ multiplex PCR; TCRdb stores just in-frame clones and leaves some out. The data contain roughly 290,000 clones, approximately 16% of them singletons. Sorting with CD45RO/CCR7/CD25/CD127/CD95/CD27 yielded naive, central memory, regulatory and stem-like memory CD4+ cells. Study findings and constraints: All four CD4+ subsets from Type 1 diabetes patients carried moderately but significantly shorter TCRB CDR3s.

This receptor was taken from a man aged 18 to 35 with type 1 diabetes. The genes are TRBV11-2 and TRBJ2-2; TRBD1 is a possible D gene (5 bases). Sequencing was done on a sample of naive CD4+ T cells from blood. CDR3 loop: CASSPLKGNGGELFF. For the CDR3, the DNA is TGTGCCAGCAGCCCTTTGAAGGGGAATGGAGGGGAGCTGTTTTTT.